This record looks at one TCR beta chain sequence and its context. Libraries were prepared by immunoSEQ multiplex PCR; TCRdb keeps only in-frame clonotypes and omits some of them. This table holds around 40,000 clones, 90% to 95% found once. This sample is part of a study of T cell changes during pregnancy in multiple sclerosis. The starting material was CD4+ T cells from peripheral blood mononuclear cells, obtained in the second trimester of pregnancy. The TCR was taken from a female donor with multiple sclerosis, enrolled in a pregnancy study.

The CDR3 spells CASSLALRSGYTF. The CDR3 DNA reads as TGCGCCAGCAGCTTGGCGCTAAGAAGTGGCTACACCTTC. The chain combines TRBV5-1 with TRBJ1-2; D ambiguous. The germline CDR1 and CDR2 sequences are SGHRS and YFSETQ. With 0 bases removed from V and 7 bases from J, the gap between germline ends came to 10 bases. The CDR3 contains 13 residues.